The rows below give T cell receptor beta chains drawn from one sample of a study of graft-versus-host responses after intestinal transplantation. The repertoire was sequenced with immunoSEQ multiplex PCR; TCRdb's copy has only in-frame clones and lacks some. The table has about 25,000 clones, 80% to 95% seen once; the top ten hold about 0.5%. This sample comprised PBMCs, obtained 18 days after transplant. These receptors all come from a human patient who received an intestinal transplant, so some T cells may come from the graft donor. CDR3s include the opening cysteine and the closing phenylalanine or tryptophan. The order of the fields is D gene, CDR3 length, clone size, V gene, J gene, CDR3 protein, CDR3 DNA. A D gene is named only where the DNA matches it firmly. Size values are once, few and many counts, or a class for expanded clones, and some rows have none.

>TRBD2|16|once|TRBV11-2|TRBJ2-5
CASSFGLAGGTETQYF
TGTGCCAGCAGCTTCGGGCTAGCGGGGGGCACAGAGACCCAGTACTTC
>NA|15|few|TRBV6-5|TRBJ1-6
CASSYSRVPRSPLHF
TGTGCCAGCAGTTACTCCCGAGTCCCGAGGTCACCCCTCCACTTT
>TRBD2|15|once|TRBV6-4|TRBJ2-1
CASSVRLAFINEQFF
TGTGCCAGCAGTGTACGACTAGCTTTCATCAATGAGCAGTTCTTC
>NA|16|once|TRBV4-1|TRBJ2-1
CASSHEGGGKDYEQFF
TGCGCCAGCAGCCATGAAGGAGGGGGAAAAGACTATGAGCAGTTCTTC
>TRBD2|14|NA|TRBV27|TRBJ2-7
CASSLGGGTYEQYF
TGTGCCAGCAGTTTGGGCGGGGGAACCTACGAGCAGTACTTC
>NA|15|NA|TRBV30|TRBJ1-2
CAWMLLGQNNYGYTF
TGTGCCTGGATGTTACTGGGGCAGAATAACTATGGCTACACCTTC
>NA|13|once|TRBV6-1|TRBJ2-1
CASSEDLLNEQFF
TGTGCCAGCAGTGAGGACCTCCTCAATGAGCAGTTCTTC
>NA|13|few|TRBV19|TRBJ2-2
CASSIALMGELFF
TGTGCCAGTAGTATAGCGTTGATGGGGGAGCTGTTTTTT
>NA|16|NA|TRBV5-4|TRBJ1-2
CASSWDPQGRIYGYTF
TGTGCCAGCAGCTGGGACCCACAGGGAAGGATTTATGGCTACACCTTC
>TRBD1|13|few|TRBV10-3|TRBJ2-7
CAIRGQEYYEQYF
TGTGCCATCAGGGGACAGGAGTACTACGAGCAGTACTTC
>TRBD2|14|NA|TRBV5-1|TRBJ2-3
CASSLGGGPDTQYF
TGCGCCAGCAGCTTGGGGGGGGGTCCAGATACGCAGTATTTT
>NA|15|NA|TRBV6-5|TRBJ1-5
CASSNQGRSNQPQHF
TGTGCCAGCAGCAACCAGGGCAGAAGCAATCAGCCCCAGCATTTT
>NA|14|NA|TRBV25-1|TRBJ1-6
CASSQDRAWSPLHF
TGTGCCAGCAGTCAGGACAGAGCTTGGTCACCCCTCCACTTT
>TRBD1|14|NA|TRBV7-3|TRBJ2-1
CASSPGTGVNEQFF
TGTGCCAGCAGCCCTGGGACAGGGGTAAATGAGCAGTTCTTC
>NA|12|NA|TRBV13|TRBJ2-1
CASSNLGDEQFF
TGTGCCAGCTCAAATTTAGGGGATGAGCAGTTCTTC
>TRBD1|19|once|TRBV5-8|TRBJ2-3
CASSPRDRVFGGRTDTQYF
TGTGCCAGCAGTCCCCGGGACAGGGTTTTTGGTGGTCGCACAGATACGCAGTATTTT
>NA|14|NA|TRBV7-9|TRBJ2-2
CASSLSEDTGELFF
TGTGCCAGCAGCTTATCGGAAGACACCGGGGAGCTGTTTTTT
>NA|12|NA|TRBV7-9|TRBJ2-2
CARADNTGELFF
TGTGCCAGGGCAGATAACACCGGGGAGCTGTTTTTT
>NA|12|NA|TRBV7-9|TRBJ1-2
CASSLPGGGYTF
TGTGCCAGCAGCTTACCGGGGGGGGGCTACACCTTC
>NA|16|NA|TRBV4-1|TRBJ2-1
CASSQGRGGYYNEQFF
TGCGCCAGCAGCCAAGGGAGGGGGGGTTACTACAATGAGCAGTTCTTC
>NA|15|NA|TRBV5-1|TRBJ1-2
CASTHDYSRHYGYTF
TGCGCCAGCACCCATGACTACTCCCGACACTATGGCTACACCTTC
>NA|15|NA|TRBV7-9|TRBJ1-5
CASSLEGNSNQPQHF
TGTGCCAGCAGCTTAGAAGGGAATAGCAATCAGCCCCAGCATTTT
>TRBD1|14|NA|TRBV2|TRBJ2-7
CASSGGQGAIEQYF
TGTGCCAGCAGTGGAGGACAGGGGGCTATCGAGCAGTACTTC
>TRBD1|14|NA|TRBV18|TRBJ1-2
CASSPFSGGYGYTF
TGTGCCAGCTCACCGTTCTCAGGGGGCTATGGCTACACCTTC
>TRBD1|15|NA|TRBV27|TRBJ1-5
CASRPGTAINQPQHF
TGTGCCAGCAGGCCAGGGACAGCTATTAATCAGCCCCAGCATTTT
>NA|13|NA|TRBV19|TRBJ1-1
CASSIGRGIEAFF
TGTGCCAGTAGTATAGGACGAGGGATTGAAGCTTTCTTT
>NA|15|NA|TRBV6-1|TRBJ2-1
CASGGVLAGRNEQFF
TGTGCCAGCGGGGGAGTTCTGGCAGGCAGGAATGAGCAGTTCTTC
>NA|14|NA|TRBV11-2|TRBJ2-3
CASSLSLPSDTQYF
TGTGCCAGCAGCTTGAGTCTCCCATCCGATACGCAGTATTTT
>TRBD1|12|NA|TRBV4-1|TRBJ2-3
CASSHWDSGLYF
TGCGCCAGCAGCCATTGGGACAGTGGCCTGTATTTT
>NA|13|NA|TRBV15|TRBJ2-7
CATSRDLKGEQYF
TGTGCCACCAGCAGGGACCTCAAGGGCGAGCAGTACTTC
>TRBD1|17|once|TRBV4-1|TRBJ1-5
CASSQGFLVTGVQPQHF
TGCGCCAGCAGCCAAGGGTTTTTGGTGACAGGGGTTCAGCCCCAGCATTTT
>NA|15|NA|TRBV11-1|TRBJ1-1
CASSLSTSVYTEAFF
TGTGCCAGCAGCTTAAGCACGAGTGTGTACACTGAAGCTTTCTTT
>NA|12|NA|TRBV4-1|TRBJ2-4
CASMGAKNIQYF
TGCGCCAGCATGGGAGCCAAAAACATTCAGTACTTC
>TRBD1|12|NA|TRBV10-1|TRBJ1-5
CARDRGPQPQHF
TGCGCCAGAGACAGGGGGCCTCAGCCCCAGCATTTT
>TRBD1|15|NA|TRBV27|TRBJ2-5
CASFQRTGGQETQYF
TGTGCCAGCTTTCAGCGGACAGGGGGTCAAGAGACCCAGTACTTC
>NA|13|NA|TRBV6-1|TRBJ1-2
CASSEQGNYGYTF
TGTGCCAGCAGTGAACAGGGAAACTATGGCTACACCTTC
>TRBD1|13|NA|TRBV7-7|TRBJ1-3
CASSRDRGNTIYF
TGTGCCAGCAGCAGGGACAGGGGAAACACCATATATTTT
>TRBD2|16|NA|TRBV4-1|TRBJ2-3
CASSLTSPSFTDTQYF
TGCGCCAGCAGCTTGACTAGCCCTTCCTTCACAGATACGCAGTATTTT
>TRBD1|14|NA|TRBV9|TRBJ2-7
CASSTSPGGDEQYF
TGTGCCAGCAGCACTTCCCCAGGGGGCGACGAGCAGTACTTC
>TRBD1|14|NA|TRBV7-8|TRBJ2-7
CASSPGQGVYEQYF
TGTGCCAGCAGCCCGGGACAGGGTGTTTACGAGCAGTACTTC
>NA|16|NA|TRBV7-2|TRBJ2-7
CASSFGPYRVDYEQYF
TGTGCCAGCAGCTTTGGACCCTACAGGGTGGACTACGAGCAGTACTTC
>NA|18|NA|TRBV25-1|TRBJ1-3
CASSESKRLVFSGNTIYF
TGTGCCAGCAGTGAATCCAAACGACTCGTCTTCTCTGGAAACACCATATATTTT
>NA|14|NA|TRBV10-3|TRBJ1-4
CAISTEGANEKLFF
TGTGCCATCAGTACTGAGGGGGCTAATGAAAAACTGTTTTTT
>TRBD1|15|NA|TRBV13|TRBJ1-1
CASTGQGDGNTEAFF
TGTGCCAGCACTGGGCAGGGGGACGGGAACACTGAAGCTTTCTTT
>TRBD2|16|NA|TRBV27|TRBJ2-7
CASSPSSSTSIHEQYF
TGTGCCAGCAGTCCGAGCTCCTCGACTAGCATCCACGAGCAGTACTTC
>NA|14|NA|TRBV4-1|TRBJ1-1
CASSQAGEWPEAFF
TGCGCCAGCAGCCAAGCTGGGGAGTGGCCTGAAGCTTTCTTT
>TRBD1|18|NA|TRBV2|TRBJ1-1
CANTPHPSPDRANTEAFF
TGTGCCAATACCCCCCACCCCTCACCCGACAGGGCGAACACTGAAGCTTTCTTT
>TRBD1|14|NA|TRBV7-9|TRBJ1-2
CASSFTGANYGYTF
TGTGCCAGCAGCTTTACAGGGGCTAACTATGGCTACACCTTC
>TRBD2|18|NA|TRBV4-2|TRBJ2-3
CASSQFGTSGGAPDTQYF
TGTGCCAGCAGCCAATTCGGGACTAGCGGGGGGGCCCCAGATACGCAGTATTTT
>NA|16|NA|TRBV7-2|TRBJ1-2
CASSLGTYASDYGYTF
TGTGCCAGCAGCTTAGGGACGTACGCCTCAGACTATGGCTACACCTTC